This T cell receptor beta chain was sequenced for a study of cytomegalovirus exposure and HLA in healthy donors. Whole-study results and caveats: As confirmed in vitro, three CMV-associated chains were specific for CMV antigens. Some segments of the V type, notably TRBV6-2 and TRBV6-3, were excluded as indistinguishable. In an earlier analysis, in around 590 donors, most V segments appeared productive either ~90% or ~30% of the time.

With respect to this clone: What it binds is unknown.

Germline V gene lookup returns CDR1 SGHVS and CDR2 FQNEAQ. Trimming removed 1 base from V and 7 bases from J, with 6 bases in between. The CDR3 has 12 amino acids. Both 60 Vbeta primers and 13 Jbeta primers went into the PCR. Assay: immunoSEQ multiplex PCR; the TCRdb copy retains only in-frame clones and omits some. The table has fewer than 150,000 clones, 76% seen once. V usage is TRBV7-8 and J usage is TRBJ2-3, with D uncertain. The sequence was obtained from a man between 18 and 35 years old in good health and CMV-seronegative. The specimen sequenced was PBMCs. In DNA form, the CDR3 reads TGTGCCAGCAGCTTAGGGGCCTATACGCAGTATTTT. Amino acid sequence: CASSLGAYTQYF.